This T cell receptor beta chain derives from a study of shared clonotypes between healthy human individuals. Study summary: Each donor's CD4 naive and CD4 memory cells filled three plates apiece, CD8 naive two, and CD8 memory one.

V lost 3 bases and J 3 bases, leaving 11 bases between the germline ends. The CDR3 has 13 residues. Germline CDR1 SQVTM, CDR2 ANQGSEA. Some clones are missing from TCRdb's copy, which holds only in-frame ones; the method was immunoSEQ multiplex PCR. The repertoire holds a few hundred thousand clones, with about 96% as singletons. The receptor was isolated from a man under 40 in good health. The sequencing input was memory CD8+ T cells sorted from blood. Noted subset: CD45RO+ cells pooled with CCR7-negative TemRA cells. This chain connects TRBV29-1 to TRBJ2-5; a possible D gene is TRBD2 (6 bases). The CDR3 loop is CSVDPAGKETQYF. The CDR3 bases are TGCAGCGTTGACCCTGCGGGAAAAGAGACCCAGTACTTC.